The 5 T cell receptor beta chains below all came from one sample that was sequenced in a study of regulatory T cells in long-lasting Graves disease. Arm-PCR of CDR3 regions with iRepertoire HTBI primers generated TCR beta libraries. TCRdb re-analysed the multiplex PCR reads in MiXCR, keeping a single row per CDR3 protein. The profile shows around 480,000 distinct CDR3 sequences, 15% to 20% of them singletons. Regarding time point: newly diagnosed GD, antithyroid drugs for less than 3 months. RNA extracted from PBMCs served as the sequencing template. These data were also reused for a study on T cells in Graves' hyperthyroidism and ophthalmopathy.

Sequencing was performed on peripheral blood mononuclear cells (PBMCs), taken at new diagnosis, from a patient treated with antithyroid drugs. The receptors shown here come from a middle-aged woman with Graves disease.

V usage is TRBV9 and J usage is TRBJ2-2, with TRBD2 identical over 11 bases. Per the germline V gene, CDR1 is SGDLS and CDR2 is YYNGEE. Trimming took 0 bases from V and 7 from J; bases not matched to a gene: 17. The CDR3 consists of 20 residues. The CDR3 here is CASSVGLRLAGGPGHGELFF. The CDR3 DNA follows: TGTGCCAGCAGCGTAGGACTACGCTTAGCGGGGGGGCCGGGGCACGGGGAGCTGTTTTTT.

This clonotype was found many times. The rearrangement joins TRBV5-1 to TRBJ2-1; 14 nucleotides agree with TRBD2. The V and J ends lost 3 bases and 9 bases, in that order; junction bases with no gene match: 2. The CDR3 extends over 14 amino acids. The germline gives CDR1 SGHRS, CDR2 YFSETQ. The CDR3 coding sequence is TGCGCCAGCAGCTCCGGGACTAGCGGGGGTGAGCAGTTCTTC. This sequence encodes CASSSGTSGGEQFF.

This rearrangement joins TRBV5-5 to TRBJ1-5, with a weak D call TRBD1 (5 bases). CDR1 SGHKS and CDR2 YYEKEE come from the germline V gene (reference sequence). V lost 4 bases, J lost 4 bases, and 15 bases lay in between. CDR3 length: 15 amino acids. DNA of the CDR3: TGTGCCAGCAGCCCGCTTGGGGCGGGAAATCAGCCCCAGCATTTT. Its translation: CASSPLGAGNQPQHF.

This clonotype was counted many times. The chain links TRBV11-2 to TRBJ2-7; 9 bases map to TRBD2. The CDR3 is made up of 14 amino acids. The junction had 11 bases not matched to a gene; V was cut back by 7 bases and J by 7 bases. Germline loops: CDR1 SGHAT, CDR2 FQNNGV. In DNA form, the CDR3 reads TGTGCCAGCACCAGCGCAGAGCGGGGGGAAGAGCAGTACTTC. Protein: CASTSAERGEEQYF.

This clonotype was recorded at least ten times. The chain uses TRBV28 and TRBJ1-1; TRBD1 is a possible D gene (5 bases). The germline gives CDR1 MDHEN, CDR2 SYDVKM. V was clipped by 2 bases and J by 5 bases, with 12 bases between them. The CDR3 contains 14 residues. The CDR3 DNA sequence: TGTGCCAGCAGTTTAGGGTGGGGGAGGACTGAAGCTTTCTTT. This gives the protein CASSLGWGRTEAFF. The full variable domain, rest sourced from reference TRBV28 and TRBJ1-1, is DVKVTQSSRYLVKRTGEKVFLECVQDMDHENMFWYRQDPGLGLRLIYFSYDVKMKEKGDIPEGYSVSREKKERFSLILESASTNQTSMYLCASSLGWGRTEAFFGQGTRLTVV.